This T cell receptor (beta chain) was retrieved from a study of CD8+ T cells in alopecia areata. About the study: The drug, oral tofacitinib, was given to treated patients at 5 to 10 mg twice daily.

This clone was picked up a small number of times. Reverse transcribed after extraction, RNA yielded cDNA as the sequencing template. Only in-frame clones appear in the TCRdb table, and some are missing; sequencing was by immunoSEQ multiplex PCR. The sample lists more than 90,000 clones, roughly three fifths occurring once. The CDR3 length is 14 residues. Trimming took 0 bases from V and 2 from J, leaving 9 bases between them. The V gene's germline CDR1 is SGDLS and CDR2 YYNGEE. Treatment given: oral pan-JAK inhibitor, 5-10 mg twice daily. Isolation of CD4+ and CD8+ T cells from PBMCs was achieved by sorting.

The sequence was obtained from a human donor with alopecia areata. The V and J genes are TRBV9 and TRBJ2-7, with a weak D call TRBD1 (6 bases). Sample: CD8+ T cells sorted from blood, taken at week 24, from a patient treated with tofacitinib. Written as DNA, the CDR3 is TGTGCCAGCAGCGTAGAGGACAGCCCCTACGAGCAGTACTTC. Its protein product is CASSVEDSPYEQYF.